Included here is one T cell receptor beta chain sequence, with context. Its antigen remains unknown. The CDR3 loop spans 15 amino acids. The germline V gene has CDR1 SGHAT and CDR2 FQDESV (reference sequence). Trimming shortened V by 2 bases and J by 0 bases, and 10 bases separated the two germline ends. The sample is drawn from a study of PD-1 blockade in classical Hodgkin lymphoma. Across the study: Every 2 weeks, patients got 3 mg/kg intravenous nivolumab.

Using immunoSEQ multiplex PCR, the repertoire was profiled, and TCRdb retains in-frame clones only, with some absent. Of under 9,500 clones listed, more than 75% are singletons. Findings of the study overall: What drove the repertoire differences, possibly disease activity or prior therapy, has not been defined.

Time point described: cycle 4 day 1 (C4D1), after about 6 weeks of nivolumab. Every patient was affected by relapse after autologous stem cell transplantation, while exposure to brentuximab vedotin was not uniform. The J gene is TRBJ1-2, the V gene TRBV11-1; D is perhaps TRBD1 (5 bases). The specimen was peripheral blood mononuclear cells (PBMCs), collected before the fourth cycle of nivolumab. The TCR was taken from a human donor with classical Hodgkin lymphoma. The CDR3 sequence is CASSLTRTSNYGYTF. For the CDR3, the DNA is TGTGCCAGCAGCTTAACCCGGACATCTAACTATGGCTACACCTTC.